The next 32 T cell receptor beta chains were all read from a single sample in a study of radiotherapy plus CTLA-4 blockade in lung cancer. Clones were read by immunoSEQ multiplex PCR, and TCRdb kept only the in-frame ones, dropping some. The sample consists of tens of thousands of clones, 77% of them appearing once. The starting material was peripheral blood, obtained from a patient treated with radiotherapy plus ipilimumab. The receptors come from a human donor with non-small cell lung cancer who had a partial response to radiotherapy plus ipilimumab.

CDR3 DNA: TGTGCCAGCAGCTTAGGACGGACTAGCGATAGCACAGATACGCAGTATTTT. This translates into CASSLGRTSDSTDTQYF. The chain is built from TRBV11-2 and TRBJ2-3; 9 bases are shared with TRBD2. The germline gives CDR1 SGHAT, CDR2 FQNNGV. CDR3 length equals 17 residues. V was clipped by 1 base and J by 0 bases; unmatched bases: 5.

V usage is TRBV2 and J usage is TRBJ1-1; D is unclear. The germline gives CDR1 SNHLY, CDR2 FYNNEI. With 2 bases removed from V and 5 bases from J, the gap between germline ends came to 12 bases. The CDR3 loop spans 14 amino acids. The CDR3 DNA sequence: TGTGCCAGCAGTGAATGGGAGGGCGGGACTGAAGCTTTCTTT. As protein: CASSEWEGGTEAFF.

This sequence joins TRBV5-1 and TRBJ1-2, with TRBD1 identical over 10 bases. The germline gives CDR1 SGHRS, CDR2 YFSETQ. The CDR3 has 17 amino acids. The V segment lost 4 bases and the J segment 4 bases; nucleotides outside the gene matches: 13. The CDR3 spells CASSPPGQGVKGYGYTF. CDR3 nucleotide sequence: TGCGCCAGCAGCCCTCCCGGACAGGGGGTAAAGGGCTATGGCTACACCTTC.

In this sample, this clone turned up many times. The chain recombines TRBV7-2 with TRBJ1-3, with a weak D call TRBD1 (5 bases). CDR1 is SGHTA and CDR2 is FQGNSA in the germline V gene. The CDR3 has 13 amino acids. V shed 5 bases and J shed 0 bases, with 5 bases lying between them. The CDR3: CASSQGSGNTIYF. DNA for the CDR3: TGTGCCAGCAGCCAGGGCTCTGGAAACACCATATATTTT.

This CDR3 reads CASSGQGVRGFNNQPQHF. CDR3 coding DNA: TGTGCCAGTAGTGGACAGGGGGTAAGAGGGTTTAACAATCAGCCCCAGCATTTT. The chain is built from TRBV19 and TRBJ1-5, with TRBD1 matching over 10 bases. This CDR3 spans 18 amino acids. With 5 bases clipped from V and 3 bases from J, the junction kept 13 bases outside the gene matches. CDR1 and CDR2 (germline): LNHDA, SQIVND (reference sequence).

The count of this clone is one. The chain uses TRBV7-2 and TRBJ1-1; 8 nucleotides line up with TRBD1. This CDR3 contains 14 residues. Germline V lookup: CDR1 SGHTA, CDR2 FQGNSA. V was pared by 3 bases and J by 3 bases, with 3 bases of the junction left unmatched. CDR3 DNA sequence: TGTGCCAGCAGCTTGGACAGGGCCCACACTGAAGCTTTCTTT. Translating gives CASSLDRAHTEAFF.

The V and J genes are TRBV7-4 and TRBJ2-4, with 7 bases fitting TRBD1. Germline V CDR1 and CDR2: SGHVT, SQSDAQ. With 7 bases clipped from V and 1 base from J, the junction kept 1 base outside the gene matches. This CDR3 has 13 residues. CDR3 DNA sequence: TGTGCCAGCACGGGACAGGCCAAAAACATTCAGTACTTC. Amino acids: CASTGQAKNIQYF.

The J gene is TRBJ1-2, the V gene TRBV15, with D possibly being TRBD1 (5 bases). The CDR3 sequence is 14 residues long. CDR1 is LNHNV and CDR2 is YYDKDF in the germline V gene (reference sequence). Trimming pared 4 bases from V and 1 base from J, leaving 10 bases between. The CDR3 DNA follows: TGTGCCACCAGCAAGCCGACAGATAACTATGGCTACACCTTC. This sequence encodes CATSKPTDNYGYTF.

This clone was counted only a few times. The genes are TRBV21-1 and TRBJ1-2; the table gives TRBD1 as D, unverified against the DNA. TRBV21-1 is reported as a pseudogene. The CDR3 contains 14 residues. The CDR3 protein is CASSKKNRSYGYTF. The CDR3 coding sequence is TGTGCCAGCAGCAAAAAAAACAGAAGCTATGGCTACACCTTC.

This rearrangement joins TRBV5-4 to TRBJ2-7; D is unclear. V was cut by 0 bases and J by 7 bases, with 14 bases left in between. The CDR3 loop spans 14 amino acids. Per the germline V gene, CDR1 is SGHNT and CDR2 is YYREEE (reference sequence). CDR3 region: CASSLGQAPWEQYF. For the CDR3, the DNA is TGTGCCAGCAGCTTGGGTCAAGCCCCTTGGGAGCAGTACTTC.

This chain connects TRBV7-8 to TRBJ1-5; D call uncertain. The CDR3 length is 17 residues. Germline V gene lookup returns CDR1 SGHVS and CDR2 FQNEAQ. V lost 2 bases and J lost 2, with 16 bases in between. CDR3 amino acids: CASSLFGRGPGNQPQHF. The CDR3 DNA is TGTGCCAGCAGCTTATTCGGTCGTGGGCCAGGCAATCAGCCCCAGCATTTT.

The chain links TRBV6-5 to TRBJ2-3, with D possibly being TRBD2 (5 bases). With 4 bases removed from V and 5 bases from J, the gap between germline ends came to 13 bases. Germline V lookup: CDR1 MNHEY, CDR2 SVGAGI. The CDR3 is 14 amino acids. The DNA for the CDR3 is TGTGCCAGCAGTTTTCGAGGGCGCGAAGATACGCAGTATTTT. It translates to CASSFRGREDTQYF.

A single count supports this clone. This CDR3 is CASSPGTGALEQYF. The CDR3 DNA sequence: TGTGCCAGCAGCCCCGGGACAGGGGCTCTCGAGCAGTACTTC. The rearrangement joins TRBV5-4 to TRBJ2-7, with 10 bases aligning to TRBD1. J was trimmed by 6 bases and V by 4 bases; bases with no gene match: 7. The germline V gene encodes CDR1 SGHNT and CDR2 YYREEE (reference sequence). The CDR3 has 14 amino acids. The whole variable domain, remainder taken from reference TRBV5-4 and TRBJ2-7, is ETGVTQSPTHLIKTRGQQVTLRCSSQSGHNTVSWYQQALGQGPQFIFQYYREEENGRGNFPPRFSGLQFPNYSSELNVNALELDDSALYLCASSPGTGALEQYFGPGTRLTVT.

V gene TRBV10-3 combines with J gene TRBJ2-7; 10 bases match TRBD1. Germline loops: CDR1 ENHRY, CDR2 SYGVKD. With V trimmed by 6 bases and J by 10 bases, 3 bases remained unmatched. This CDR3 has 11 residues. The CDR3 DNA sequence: TGTGCCATCAGGGGGACAGGGGAACAGTACTTC. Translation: CAIRGTGEQYF.

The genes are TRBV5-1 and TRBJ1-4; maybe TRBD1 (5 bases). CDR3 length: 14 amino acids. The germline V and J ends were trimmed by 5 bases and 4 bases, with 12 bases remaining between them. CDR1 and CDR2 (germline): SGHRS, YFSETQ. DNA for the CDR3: TGCGCCAGCAGTGATCGGGACTTTAATGAAAAACTGTTTTTT. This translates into CASSDRDFNEKLFF.

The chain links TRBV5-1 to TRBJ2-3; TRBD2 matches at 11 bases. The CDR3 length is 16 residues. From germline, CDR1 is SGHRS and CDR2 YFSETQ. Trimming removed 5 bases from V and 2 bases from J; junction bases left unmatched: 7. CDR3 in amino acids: CASRDLGLADTDTQYF. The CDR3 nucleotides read TGCGCCAGCAGGGACCTGGGACTAGCGGACACAGATACGCAGTATTTT.

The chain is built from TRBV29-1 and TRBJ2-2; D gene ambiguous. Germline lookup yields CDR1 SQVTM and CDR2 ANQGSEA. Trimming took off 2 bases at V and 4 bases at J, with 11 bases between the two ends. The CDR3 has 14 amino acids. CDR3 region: CSVEYNPGTGELFF. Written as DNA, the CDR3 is TGCAGCGTTGAATATAACCCGGGCACCGGGGAGCTGTTTTTT.

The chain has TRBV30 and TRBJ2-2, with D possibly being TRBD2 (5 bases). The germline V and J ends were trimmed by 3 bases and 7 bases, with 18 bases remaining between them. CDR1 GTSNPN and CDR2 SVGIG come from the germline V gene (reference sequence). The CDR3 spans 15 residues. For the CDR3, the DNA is TGTGCCTGGAGGCCGGCCCCAAAGAGGGACGGGGAGCTGTTTTTT. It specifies CAWRPAPKRDGELFF.

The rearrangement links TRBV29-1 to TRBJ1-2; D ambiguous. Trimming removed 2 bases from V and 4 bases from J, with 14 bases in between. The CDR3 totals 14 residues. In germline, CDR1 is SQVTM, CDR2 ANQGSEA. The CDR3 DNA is TGCAGCGTTGAACGGGGATGGGGAGGCTATGGCTACACCTTC. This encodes CSVERGWGGYGYTF.

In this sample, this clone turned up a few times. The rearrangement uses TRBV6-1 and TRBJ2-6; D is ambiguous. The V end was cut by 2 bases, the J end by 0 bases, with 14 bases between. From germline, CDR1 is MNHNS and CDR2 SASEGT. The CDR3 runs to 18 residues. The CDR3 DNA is TGTGCCAGCAGTGAAATACACAGTTCAACCTCTGGGGCCAACGTCCTGACTTTC. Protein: CASSEIHSSTSGANVLTF.

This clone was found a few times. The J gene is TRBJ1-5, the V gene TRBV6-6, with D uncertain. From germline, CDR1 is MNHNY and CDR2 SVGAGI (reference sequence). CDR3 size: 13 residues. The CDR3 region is CTAGGNSNQPQHF. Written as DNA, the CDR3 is TGTACGGCGGGTGGAAATAGCAATCAGCCCCAGCATTTT.

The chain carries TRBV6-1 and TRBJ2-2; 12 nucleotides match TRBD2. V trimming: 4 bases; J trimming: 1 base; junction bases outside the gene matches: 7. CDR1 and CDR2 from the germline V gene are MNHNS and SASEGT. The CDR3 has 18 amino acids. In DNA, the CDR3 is TGTGCCAGCAGTGGTCGACTAGCGGGGGCCATGAACACCGGGGAGCTGTTTTTT. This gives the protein CASSGRLAGAMNTGELFF.

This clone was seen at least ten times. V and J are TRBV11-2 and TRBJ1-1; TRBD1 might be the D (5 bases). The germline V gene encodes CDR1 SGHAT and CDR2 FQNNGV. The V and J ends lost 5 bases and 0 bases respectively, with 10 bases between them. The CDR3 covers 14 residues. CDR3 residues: CASSGLGVNTEAFF. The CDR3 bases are TGTGCCAGCAGCGGTCTAGGGGTGAACACTGAAGCTTTCTTT.

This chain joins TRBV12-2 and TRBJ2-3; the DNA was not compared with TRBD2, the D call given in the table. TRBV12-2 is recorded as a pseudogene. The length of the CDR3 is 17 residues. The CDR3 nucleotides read TGTGCAAGTCGCTTAACCAACCGGCGGGGAAGTACAGATACGCAGTATTTT. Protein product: CASRLTNRRGSTDTQYF.

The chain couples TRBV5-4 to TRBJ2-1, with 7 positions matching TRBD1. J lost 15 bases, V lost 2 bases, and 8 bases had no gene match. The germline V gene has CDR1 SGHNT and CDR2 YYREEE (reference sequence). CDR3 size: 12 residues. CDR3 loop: CASSFRQGRAFF. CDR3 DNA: TGTGCCAGCAGCTTTCGACAGGGAAGAGCGTTCTTC. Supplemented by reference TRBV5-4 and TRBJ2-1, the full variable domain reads ETGVTQSPTHLIKTRGQQVTLRCSSQSGHNTVSWYQQALGQGPQFIFQYYREEENGRGNFPPRFSGLQFPNYSSELNVNALELDDSALYLCASSFRQGRAFFGPGTRLTVL.

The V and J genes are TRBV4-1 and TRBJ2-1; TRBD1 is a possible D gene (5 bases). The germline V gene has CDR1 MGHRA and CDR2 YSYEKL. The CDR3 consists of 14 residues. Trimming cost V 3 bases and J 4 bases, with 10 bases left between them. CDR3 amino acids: CASSQRQLYNEQFF. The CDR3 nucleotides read TGCGCCAGCAGCCAGCGACAGCTATACAATGAGCAGTTCTTC.

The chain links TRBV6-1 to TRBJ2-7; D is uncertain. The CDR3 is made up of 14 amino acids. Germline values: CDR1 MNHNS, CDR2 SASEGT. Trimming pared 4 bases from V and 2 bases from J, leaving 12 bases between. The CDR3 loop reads CASSAVPSAYEQYF. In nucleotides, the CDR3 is TGTGCCAGCAGTGCAGTCCCCTCAGCCTACGAGCAGTACTTC.

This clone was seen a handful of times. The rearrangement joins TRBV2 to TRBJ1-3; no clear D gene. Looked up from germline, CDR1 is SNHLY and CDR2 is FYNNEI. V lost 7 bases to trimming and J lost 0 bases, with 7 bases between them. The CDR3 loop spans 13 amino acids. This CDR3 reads CASKPGSGNTIYF. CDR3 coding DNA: TGTGCCAGCAAGCCGGGCTCTGGAAACACCATATATTTT. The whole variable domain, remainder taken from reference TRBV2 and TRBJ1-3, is EPEVTQTPSHQVTQMGQEVILRCVPISNHLYFYWYRQILGQKVEFLVSFYNNEISEKSEIFDDQFSVERPDGSNFTLKIRSTKLEDSAMYFCASKPGSGNTIYFGEGSWLTVV.

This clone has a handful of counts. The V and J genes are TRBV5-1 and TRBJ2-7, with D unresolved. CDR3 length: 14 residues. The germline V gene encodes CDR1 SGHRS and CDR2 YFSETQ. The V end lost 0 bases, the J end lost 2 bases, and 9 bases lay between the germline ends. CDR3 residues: CASSLGQHAYEQYF. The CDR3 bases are TGCGCCAGCAGCTTGGGACAACACGCCTACGAGCAGTACTTC.

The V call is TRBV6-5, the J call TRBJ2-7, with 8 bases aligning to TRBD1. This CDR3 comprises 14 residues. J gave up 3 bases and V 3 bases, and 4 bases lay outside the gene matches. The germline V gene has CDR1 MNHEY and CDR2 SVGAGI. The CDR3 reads CASSYFGTGYEQYF. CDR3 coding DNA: TGTGCCAGCAGTTATTTCGGGACAGGCTACGAGCAGTACTTC.

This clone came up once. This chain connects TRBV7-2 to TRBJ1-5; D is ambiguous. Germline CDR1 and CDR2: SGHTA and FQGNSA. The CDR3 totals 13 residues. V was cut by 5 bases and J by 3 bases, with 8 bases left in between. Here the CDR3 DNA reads TGTGCCAGCAGCAAGCTAGTCAATCAGCCCCAGCATTTT. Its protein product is CASSKLVNQPQHF.

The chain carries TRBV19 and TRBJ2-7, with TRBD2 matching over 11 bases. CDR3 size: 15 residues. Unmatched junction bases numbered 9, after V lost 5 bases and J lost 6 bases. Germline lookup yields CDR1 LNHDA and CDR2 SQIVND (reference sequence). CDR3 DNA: TGTGCCAGTAGTCAGTTAGCGGGGGGGCCTGCCGAGCAGTACTTC. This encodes CASSQLAGGPAEQYF.